This T cell receptor beta chain was identified during a study of T cells in Graves' hyperthyroidism and ophthalmopathy. At the level of the study: Peripheral blood was taken when the disease was first diagnosed, before any treatment began.

This clonotype was detected a few times. Researchers amplified the TCR beta CDR3 regions from RNA transcripts. TCR CDR3 regions were first amplified by RT-PCR with HTBI primers. TCRdb called the multiplex PCR reads again in MiXCR, with one record for every CDR3 protein. The table shows about 410,000 distinct CDR3 sequences, with over 12% occurring only once. The CDR3 length is 13 residues. Germline assignment: CDR1 LNHDA and CDR2 SQIVND (reference sequence). The V end was cut by 7 bases, the J end by 2 bases, with 6 bases between. Ophthalmopathy cases scored 3 or more on the Clinical Activity Score and 4 or more on NOSPECS grade, with duration below 3 months. Diagnoses rested on clinical symptoms, serum thyroxine and TRAb, thyroid ultrasound and orbital computed tomography. Cells are PBMCs isolated from roughly 9.2 ml of fresh blood.

This chain links TRBV19 with TRBJ2-6; unclear D gene. Sequencing was performed on blood. The clonotype was recovered from a man in his late teens or twenties with Graves' ophthalmopathy. Written as DNA, the CDR3 is TGTGCCAGTACCCCTACTGGGGCCAACGTCCTGACTTTC. Its translation: CASTPTGANVLTF.